Listed below are T cell receptor beta chains from one sample, sequenced in a study of breast tumors, draining lymph nodes, adjacent tissues. TCRdb re-analysed the multiplex PCR reads in MiXCR, keeping a single row per CDR3 protein. The data contain about 120,000 distinct CDR3 sequences, nearly 20% of them seen just once; the ten biggest clones take up less than 4%. Sequencing used axillary lymph node tissue. Every receptor here comes from a female donor with breast cancer. Some clones in this sample may be carry-over from other donors' samples. Both conserved end residues are part of each CDR3. The D gene is left open where the match is weak. Some rows have no size entry. The others give once, few or many, or a class for an expanded clone.

size	J	D	V	CDR3	DNA
many	TRBJ1-5	-	TRBV5-1	CASSLGVGRPQHF	TGCGCCAGCAGCTTGGGTGTCGGTCGGCCCCAGCATTTT
few	TRBJ2-2	-	TRBV4-1	CASSPPGNVNTGELFF	TGCGCCAGCAGCCCCCCGGGTAACGTGAACACCGGGGAGCTGTTTTTT
many	TRBJ1-5	-	TRBV20-1	CSARVGGTLTNQPQHF	TGCAGTGCTAGAGTAGGGGGGACATTAACTAATCAGCCCCAGCATTTT
many	TRBJ1-2	TRBD1	TRBV27	CASSFQGAGGYTF	TGTGCCAGCAGTTTCCAGGGGGCGGGGGGCTACACCTTC
many	TRBJ2-1	TRBD1	TRBV7-2	CASSLADREQFF	TGTGCCAGCAGCTTAGCGGACAGGGAGCAGTTCTTC
many	TRBJ2-7	TRBD2	TRBV19	CASSSSRERIYEQYF	TGTGCCAGTAGTAGTTCGCGGGAGAGAATATACGAGCAGTACTTC
many	TRBJ2-7	TRBD2	TRBV5-4	CASSPGTSGRYEQYF	TGTGCCAGCAGCCCGGGGACTAGCGGGAGGTACGAGCAGTACTTC
many	TRBJ2-5	-	TRBV6-1	CASLVGRGTQYF	TGTGCCAGCTTAGTAGGGAGAGGGACCCAGTACTTC
many	TRBJ1-5	-	TRBV20-1	CSAEGKRGGQPQHF	TGCAGTGCCGAGGGTAAAAGGGGTGGGCAGCCCCAGCATTTT
many	TRBJ1-2	TRBD1	TRBV4-1	CASSQEWGQGPGYTF	TGCGCCAGCAGCCAAGAATGGGGACAGGGCCCTGGCTACACCTTC
many	TRBJ2-1	TRBD2	TRBV24-1	CATSDGTSGFYNEQFF	TGTGCCACCAGTGATGGGACTAGCGGGTTCTACAATGAGCAGTTCTTC
many	TRBJ2-7	TRBD2	TRBV20-1	CSAPETSGSSYEQYF	TGCAGTGCTCCCGAGACTAGCGGGAGCTCCTACGAGCAGTACTTC
few	TRBJ1-2	-	TRBV29-1	CSVDWQGGGYTF	TGCAGCGTTGATTGGCAGGGCGGTGGCTACACCTTC
many	TRBJ1-3	TRBD1	TRBV5-1	CASSRGQGGRNTIYF	TGCGCCAGCAGCAGGGGACAGGGAGGGAGAAACACCATATATTTT
many	TRBJ2-1	-	TRBV18	CASSLTSGDEQFF	TGTGCCAGCTCACTTACTTCAGGGGATGAGCAGTTCTTC
many	TRBJ2-1	TRBD1	TRBV16	CASSLGQGGTNEQFF	TGTGCCAGCAGCCTAGGACAGGGCGGGACTAATGAGCAGTTCTTC
-	TRBJ1-2	TRBD1	TRBV9	CASSEDRGYGCTF	TGTGCCAGCAGCGAGGACAGGGGATATGGCTGCACCTTC
many	TRBJ2-3	-	TRBV20-1	CSASIPIGGNTDTQYF	TGCAGTGCTAGCATCCCGATAGGGGGAAACACAGATACGCAGTATTTT
-	TRBJ1-2	-	TRBV18	CASSPDLSNYGYTF	TGTGCCAGCTCACCGGATCTTTCTAACTATGGCTACACCTTC
many	TRBJ1-6	-	TRBV6-5	CASSHSRPGALRSPLHF	TGTGCCAGCAGTCACTCCAGACCAGGGGCTCTACGTTCACCCCTCCACTTT
-	TRBJ1-1	-	TRBV7-9	CASSEGGTEAFF	TGTGCCAGCAGCGAGGGGGGCACTGAAGCTTTCTTT
-	TRBJ2-7	-	TRBV28	CASIVPHGYEQYF	TGTGCCAGCATAGTCCCCCATGGCTACGAGCAGTACTTC
many	TRBJ2-5	TRBD2	TRBV5-1	CASSSGTSGQETQYF	TGCGCCAGCAGCTCAGGGACTAGCGGGCAAGAGACCCAGTACTTC
many	TRBJ2-5	-	TRBV3-1	CASSQGSPWGGYQETQYF	TGTGCCAGCAGCCAAGGTTCCCCGTGGGGCGGATACCAAGAGACCCAGTACTTC
many	TRBJ1-2	-	TRBV5-1	CASRSGHGYTF	TGCGCCAGCAGGTCGGGACATGGCTACACCTTC
many	TRBJ2-1	TRBD2	TRBV7-3	CASSLMTSGDNEQFF	TGTGCCAGCAGCTTAATGACTAGCGGAGACAATGAGCAGTTCTTC
many	TRBJ1-2	-	TRBV6-5	CASRLDGRAGLGYTF	TGTGCCAGCAGACTCGACGGGCGGGCTGGGCTAGGCTACACCTTC
many	TRBJ2-2	TRBD1	TRBV11-2	CASTILTGVSNTGELFF	TGTGCCAGCACCATCCTGACAGGGGTTTCGAACACCGGGGAGCTGTTTTTT
few	TRBJ2-3	-	TRBV18	CASSPGLSPDTQYF	TGTGCCAGCTCACCGGGACTTTCCCCGGATACGCAGTATTTT
many	TRBJ2-3	-	TRBV20-1	CSARISGGGADTQYF	TGCAGTGCTAGAATTAGCGGTGGTGGCGCGGATACGCAGTATTTT
many	TRBJ2-5	TRBD1	TRBV13	CASSSYRGSGETQYF	TGTGCCAGCAGCTCCTACAGGGGCTCTGGAGAGACCCAGTACTTC
many	TRBJ1-4	-	TRBV11-2	CASSLLGKLFF	TGTGCCAGCTCCCTCTTAGGGAAACTGTTTTTT
many	TRBJ2-5	TRBD1	TRBV3-1	CASSELQGAGTQYF	TGTGCCAGCAGCGAATTACAGGGGGCTGGGACCCAGTACTTC
-	TRBJ2-6	-	TRBV20-1	CSARDTPRGRTGANVLTF	TGCAGTGCTAGAGATACCCCACGGGGGCGAACTGGGGCCAACGTCCTGACTTTC
many	TRBJ2-6	-	TRBV7-8	CASSDPGQTYSGANVLTF	TGTGCCAGCAGCGACCCCGGGCAAACGTACTCTGGGGCCAACGTCCTGACTTTC
many	TRBJ2-3	-	TRBV5-8	CASSLIDVTDTQYF	TGTGCCAGCAGCCTGATTGACGTGACAGATACGCAGTATTTT
many	TRBJ1-6	-	TRBV6-1	CASSASWDGGYPLHF	TGTGCCAGCAGTGCATCCTGGGACGGGGGTTACCCCCTCCACTTT
many	TRBJ2-1	TRBD2	TRBV7-3	CASSSDGRGDEQFF	TGTGCCAGCAGCTCCGATGGACGGGGGGATGAGCAGTTCTTC
many	TRBJ2-7	-	TRBV10-3	CAISDPVGRSRPYEQYF	TGTGCCATCAGTGATCCGGTGGGACGGTCCCGCCCGTACGAGCAGTACTTC
many	TRBJ1-4	-	TRBV19	CASSITGIDEKLFF	TGTGCCAGTAGTATTACCGGGATCGATGAAAAACTGTTTTTT
many	TRBJ2-1	TRBD2	TRBV5-4	CASSSRRLAGGDEQFF	TGTGCCAGCAGCTCCCGAAGACTAGCGGGAGGGGATGAGCAGTTCTTC
many	TRBJ2-5	TRBD2	TRBV6-5	CASSYSTSGPQETQYF	TGTGCCAGCAGTTACTCGACTAGCGGACCGCAAGAGACCCAGTACTTC
many	TRBJ2-1	-	TRBV10-3	CAISVPGQGGDEQFF	TGTGCCATCAGTGTACCCGGGCAAGGTGGCGATGAGCAGTTCTTC
many	TRBJ1-3	-	TRBV10-1	CASSRGVSGNTIYF	TGCGCCAGCAGCAGGGGCGTCTCTGGAAACACCATATATTTT
many	TRBJ2-7	TRBD1	TRBV3-1	CASSRDRGTEQYF	TGTGCCAGTAGCCGGGACAGGGGAACCGAGCAGTACTTC
many	TRBJ2-2	TRBD1	TRBV6-5	CASGDSLSLGLFF	TGTGCCAGCGGGGACAGCCTATCCCTAGGGCTGTTTTTT
few	TRBJ1-5	TRBD1	TRBV28	CASSSRKWDRSNQPQHF	TGTGCCAGCAGTTCGAGAAAGTGGGACAGGTCGAATCAGCCCCAGCATTTT
many	TRBJ2-7	-	TRBV5-1	CASSLTGSAHEQYF	TGCGCCAGCAGCTTGACAGGGTCGGCCCACGAGCAGTACTTC
many	TRBJ2-1	TRBD1	TRBV19	CASKQGAALYNEQFF	TGTGCCAGTAAACAGGGGGCGGCTCTCTACAATGAGCAGTTCTTC
few	TRBJ1-2	TRBD1	TRBV28	CATTGDTNYGYTF	TGTGCCACCACAGGGGACACTAACTATGGCTACACCTTC
many	TRBJ2-5	-	TRBV5-1	CASSSITRWETQYF	TGCGCCAGCAGCTCTATAACCCGGTGGGAGACCCAGTACTTC
many	TRBJ2-7	-	TRBV7-2	CASSPGRSIYEQYF	TGTGCCAGCAGCCCAGGCCGTTCGATCTACGAGCAGTACTTC
few	TRBJ1-4	-	TRBV4-2	CASSQDSTVATNEKLFF	TGTGCCAGCAGCCAAGATAGCACGGTTGCAACTAATGAAAAACTGTTTTTT
many	TRBJ2-7	-	TRBV7-9	CASSTDLRGSAYEQYF	TGTGCCAGCAGCACGGACCTGCGGGGCTCAGCCTACGAGCAGTACTTC
many	TRBJ2-5	-	TRBV28	CASKADNRGTQYF	TGTGCCAGCAAGGCGGATAATCGGGGGACCCAGTACTTC
-	TRBJ2-7	TRBD2	TRBV28	CASSPYPRLAGDSEQYF	TGTGCCAGCAGTCCTTATCCGCGACTAGCGGGGGATTCCGAGCAGTACTTC